The rows below give T cell receptor beta chains drawn from one sample of a study of T cells in Graves' hyperthyroidism and ophthalmopathy. Via MiXCR, TCRdb re-called the multiplex PCR reads, giving one row per CDR3 protein. The sample lists around 350,000 distinct CDR3 sequences; about a fifth were seen once. Material: blood. These TCRs come from a woman younger than 30 with Graves' hyperthyroidism. The CDR3 runs from the conserved cysteine through the conserved F or W. Fields, in order: J gene, V gene, D gene, clone size, CDR3 protein, CDR3 DNA. A D gene is named only where the DNA matches it firmly. Only some rows state a clone size, as once, few, many or a class for expanded clones.

J gene: TRBJ1-1
V gene: TRBV7-9
D gene: NA
clone size: many
CDR3 protein: CASSAPLGVGTEAFF
CDR3 DNA: TGTGCCAGCAGCGCACCTTTGGGGGTGGGCACTGAAGCTTTCTTT

J gene: TRBJ2-4
V gene: TRBV27
D gene: NA
clone size: many
CDR3 protein: CASSLRRARENIQYF
CDR3 DNA: TGTGCCAGCAGTTTAAGGCGGGCGAGGGAAAACATTCAGTACTTC

J gene: TRBJ1-2
V gene: TRBV27
D gene: NA
clone size: many
CDR3 protein: CASRMNRVEDYGYTF
CDR3 DNA: TGTGCCAGCAGAATGAACAGGGTGGAAGACTATGGCTACACCTTC

J gene: TRBJ2-4
V gene: TRBV5-4
D gene: NA
clone size: few
CDR3 protein: CASSSLGPKNIQYF
CDR3 DNA: TGTGCCAGCAGCTCGTTGGGGCCCAAAAACATTCAGTACTTC

J gene: TRBJ2-2
V gene: TRBV11-1
D gene: NA
clone size: many
CDR3 protein: CASSFVTGELFF
CDR3 DNA: TGTGCCAGCAGCTTCGTTACCGGGGAGCTGTTTTTT

J gene: TRBJ1-1
V gene: TRBV7-2
D gene: NA
clone size: many
CDR3 protein: CASSLVVGLNTEAFF
CDR3 DNA: TGTGCCAGCAGCTTAGTCGTGGGCCTGAACACTGAAGCTTTCTTT

J gene: TRBJ1-1
V gene: TRBV20-1
D gene: TRBD1
clone size: few
CDR3 protein: CSASRQGYMNTEAFF
CDR3 DNA: TGCAGTGCTAGTAGACAGGGTTACATGAACACTGAAGCTTTCTTT

J gene: TRBJ2-7
V gene: TRBV20-1
D gene: TRBD2
clone size: many
CDR3 protein: CSASPGTRGYEQYF
CDR3 DNA: TGCAGTGCTAGTCCCGGGACTAGAGGCTACGAGCAGTACTTC

J gene: TRBJ1-2
V gene: TRBV20-1
D gene: NA
clone size: NA
CDR3 protein: CSADTGNYGYTF
CDR3 DNA: TGCAGTGCTGACACAGGGAACTATGGCTACACCTTC

J gene: TRBJ2-5
V gene: TRBV12-3/TRBV12-4
D gene: TRBD2
clone size: many
CDR3 protein: CASRSLGRGYQETQYF
CDR3 DNA: TGTGCCAGCAGGTCTCTTGGGCGGGGGTACCAAGAGACCCAGTACTTC

J gene: TRBJ2-5
V gene: TRBV5-1
D gene: TRBD1
clone size: NA
CDR3 protein: CASSPGQGVETQYF
CDR3 DNA: TGCGCCAGCAGCCCGGGACAGGGTGTAGAGACCCAGTACTTC

J gene: TRBJ2-7
V gene: TRBV11-2
D gene: TRBD2
clone size: many
CDR3 protein: CASRPHQLRGFVEQYF
CDR3 DNA: TGTGCCAGCAGGCCCCATCAGTTGCGGGGGTTTGTCGAGCAGTACTTC

J gene: TRBJ1-1
V gene: TRBV6-5
D gene: TRBD1
clone size: NA
CDR3 protein: CASSYTTGQTMNTEAFF
CDR3 DNA: TGTGCCAGCAGTTACACAACGGGACAGACCATGAACACTGAAGCTTTCTTT

J gene: TRBJ2-4
V gene: TRBV27
D gene: NA
clone size: many
CDR3 protein: CASSTVGDGKNIQYF
CDR3 DNA: TGTGCCAGCAGCACGGTAGGGGATGGCAAAAACATTCAGTACTTC

J gene: TRBJ1-6
V gene: TRBV2
D gene: NA
clone size: many
CDR3 protein: CASSARLTGDESPLHF
CDR3 DNA: TGTGCCAGCAGTGCCCGTCTAACAGGCGATGAATCACCCCTCCACTTT

J gene: TRBJ1-1
V gene: TRBV9
D gene: NA
clone size: NA
CDR3 protein: CASSPWGGPTEAFF
CDR3 DNA: TGTGCCAGCAGCCCTTGGGGGGGCCCCACTGAAGCTTTCTTT

J gene: TRBJ1-1
V gene: TRBV6-1
D gene: NA
clone size: few
CDR3 protein: CASKRGTFTEAFF
CDR3 DNA: TGTGCCAGCAAGAGGGGAACTTTCACTGAAGCTTTCTTT

J gene: TRBJ2-3
V gene: TRBV5-1
D gene: TRBD2
clone size: NA
CDR3 protein: CASSLGGGGARDTQYF
CDR3 DNA: TGCGCCAGCAGCTTGGGAGGCGGGGGGGCCCGGGATACGCAGTATTTT

J gene: TRBJ1-5
V gene: TRBV12-3/TRBV12-4
D gene: NA
clone size: few
CDR3 protein: CASSLEGGRSNQPQHF
CDR3 DNA: TGTGCCAGCAGTTTAGAGGGGGGCCGGAGCAATCAGCCCCAGCATTTT

J gene: TRBJ2-7
V gene: TRBV27
D gene: NA
clone size: NA
CDR3 protein: CASSLLRQVLSPHEQYF
CDR3 DNA: TGTGCCAGCAGTCTCCTTCGACAGGTTTTAAGTCCCCACGAGCAGTACTTC

J gene: TRBJ1-2
V gene: TRBV30
D gene: NA
clone size: many
CDR3 protein: CAWSASLGYGYTF
CDR3 DNA: TGTGCCTGGAGTGCGTCCCTAGGGTATGGCTACACCTTC

J gene: TRBJ2-7
V gene: TRBV11-2
D gene: NA
clone size: many
CDR3 protein: CASSLVGGLEQYF
CDR3 DNA: TGTGCCAGCAGCTTAGTTGGGGGATTGGAGCAGTACTTC

J gene: TRBJ2-5
V gene: TRBV20-1
D gene: NA
clone size: many
CDR3 protein: CSARDVETQYF
CDR3 DNA: TGCAGTGCTAGAGATGTGGAGACCCAGTACTTC

J gene: TRBJ1-5
V gene: TRBV20-1
D gene: NA
clone size: many
CDR3 protein: CSARRGLSNQPQHF
CDR3 DNA: TGCAGTGCTAGACGGGGACTTAGCAATCAGCCCCAGCATTTT

J gene: TRBJ2-7
V gene: TRBV2
D gene: NA
clone size: many
CDR3 protein: CASYRADKQYF
CDR3 DNA: TGTGCCAGCTACCGGGCAGACAAGCAGTACTTC

J gene: TRBJ2-6
V gene: TRBV29-1
D gene: NA
clone size: many
CDR3 protein: CSVVSLGGANVLTF
CDR3 DNA: TGCAGCGTTGTCAGCCTGGGGGGGGCCAACGTCCTGACTTTC

J gene: TRBJ1-2
V gene: TRBV12-5
D gene: TRBD1
clone size: many
CDR3 protein: CASGLVAGGGYGYTF
CDR3 DNA: TGTGCTAGTGGTTTGGTGGCAGGGGGGGGATATGGCTACACCTTC

J gene: TRBJ2-7
V gene: TRBV20-1
D gene: TRBD2
clone size: many
CDR3 protein: CSATPSGLHYEQYF
CDR3 DNA: TGCAGTGCTACCCCTAGCGGCCTACACTACGAGCAGTACTTC

J gene: TRBJ2-2
V gene: TRBV10-3
D gene: TRBD2
clone size: many
CDR3 protein: CAVRSGGGATGELFF
CDR3 DNA: TGTGCCGTCCGTTCTGGCGGGGGGGCGACCGGGGAGCTGTTTTTT

J gene: TRBJ1-1
V gene: TRBV20-1
D gene: TRBD1
clone size: few
CDR3 protein: CSATPGQGLGAEAFF
CDR3 DNA: TGCAGTGCTACGCCGGGACAGGGGCTCGGGGCTGAAGCTTTCTTT

J gene: TRBJ1-1
V gene: TRBV6-5
D gene: NA
clone size: NA
CDR3 protein: CASSYSARTGAEAFF
CDR3 DNA: TGTGCCAGCAGTTACTCGGCCAGGACGGGGGCTGAAGCTTTCTTT

J gene: TRBJ1-1
V gene: TRBV6-5
D gene: NA
clone size: many
CDR3 protein: CASSYLLGTEAFF
CDR3 DNA: TGTGCCAGCAGTTACTTGTTGGGCACTGAAGCTTTCTTT

J gene: TRBJ1-5
V gene: TRBV18
D gene: NA
clone size: few
CDR3 protein: CASSPRFVDQPQHF
CDR3 DNA: TGTGCCAGCTCACCACGTTTCGTAGATCAGCCCCAGCATTTT

J gene: TRBJ1-1
V gene: TRBV12-3/TRBV12-4
D gene: TRBD1
clone size: many
CDR3 protein: CASSDRGMNTEAFF
CDR3 DNA: TGTGCCAGCAGTGACAGGGGAATGAACACTGAAGCTTTCTTT

J gene: TRBJ1-3
V gene: TRBV5-1
D gene: NA
clone size: many
CDR3 protein: CASSLEGRKSSGNTIYF
CDR3 DNA: TGCGCCAGCAGCTTGGAGGGCAGGAAGAGCTCTGGAAACACCATATATTTT

J gene: TRBJ2-6
V gene: TRBV6-2/TRBV6-3
D gene: TRBD1
clone size: many
CDR3 protein: CASSRDRGFLSGANVLTF
CDR3 DNA: TGTGCCAGCAGTCGGGACAGGGGGTTTCTGAGTGGGGCCAACGTCCTGACTTTC

J gene: TRBJ2-7
V gene: TRBV12-3/TRBV12-4
D gene: NA
clone size: once
CDR3 protein: CASSAPRMGSYDQYF
CDR3 DNA: TGTGCCAGCAGTGCTCCTCGGATGGGTTCCTACGATCAGTACTTC

J gene: TRBJ1-2
V gene: TRBV27
D gene: TRBD1
clone size: NA
CDR3 protein: CASTNIPLLGGSYTF
CDR3 DNA: TGTGCCAGCACCAATATTCCCCTACTAGGGGGCTCCTACACCTTC

J gene: TRBJ1-1
V gene: TRBV6-1
D gene: NA
clone size: many
CDR3 protein: CASSPQAMNTEAFF
CDR3 DNA: TGTGCCAGCTCGCCACAGGCCATGAACACTGAAGCTTTCTTT

J gene: TRBJ1-1
V gene: TRBV7-9
D gene: NA
clone size: many
CDR3 protein: CASSYPGAMNTEAFF
CDR3 DNA: TGTGCCAGCAGCTATCCGGGTGCTATGAACACTGAAGCTTTCTTT

J gene: TRBJ1-6
V gene: TRBV27
D gene: TRBD1
clone size: few
CDR3 protein: CASSLNRGAYNSPLHF
CDR3 DNA: TGTGCCAGCAGTTTAAACAGGGGAGCCTATAATTCACCCCTCCACTTT

J gene: TRBJ1-5
V gene: TRBV6-1
D gene: NA
clone size: many
CDR3 protein: CASSERGANQPQHF
CDR3 DNA: TGTGCCAGCAGTGAAAGGGGTGCCAATCAGCCCCAGCATTTT

J gene: TRBJ1-1
V gene: TRBV5-1
D gene: NA
clone size: few
CDR3 protein: CASSLGADTEAFF
CDR3 DNA: TGCGCCAGCAGCTTGGGGGCAGACACTGAAGCTTTCTTT

J gene: TRBJ1-2
V gene: TRBV6-1
D gene: NA
clone size: NA
CDR3 protein: CASRGNVVDGYTF
CDR3 DNA: TGTGCCAGCAGAGGGAATGTTGTCGATGGCTACACCTTC

J gene: TRBJ2-7
V gene: TRBV20-1
D gene: NA
clone size: many
CDR3 protein: CSARDWTGTYEQYF
CDR3 DNA: TGCAGTGCTAGGGATTGGACCGGCACCTACGAGCAGTACTTC

J gene: TRBJ2-5
V gene: TRBV5-1
D gene: TRBD2
clone size: many
CDR3 protein: CASSLIAGGQETQYF
CDR3 DNA: TGCGCCAGCAGCTTGATTGCGGGGGGCCAAGAGACCCAGTACTTC

J gene: TRBJ2-7
V gene: TRBV11-2
D gene: TRBD1
clone size: NA
CDR3 protein: CASSEVPGQASYEQYF
CDR3 DNA: TGTGCCAGCAGCGAGGTACCGGGACAGGCATCTTACGAGCAGTACTTC

J gene: TRBJ1-1
V gene: TRBV6-1
D gene: NA
clone size: NA
CDR3 protein: CASSEARRRSFF
CDR3 DNA: TGTGCCAGCAGTGAAGCGCGAAGACGATCTTTCTTT

J gene: TRBJ2-7
V gene: TRBV19
D gene: NA
clone size: many
CDR3 protein: CASSIGGNYEQYF
CDR3 DNA: TGTGCCAGTAGTATCGGCGGAAACTACGAGCAGTACTTC

J gene: TRBJ2-4
V gene: TRBV4-1
D gene: NA
clone size: NA
CDR3 protein: CASSRPGPGENIQYF
CDR3 DNA: TGCGCCAGCAGCCGCCCCGGTCCAGGCGAAAACATTCAGTACTTC

J gene: TRBJ1-1
V gene: TRBV3-1
D gene: NA
clone size: NA
CDR3 protein: CASSQGGGTFF
CDR3 DNA: TGTGCCAGCAGCCAAGGAGGGGGGACTTTCTTT

J gene: TRBJ2-7
V gene: TRBV11-2
D gene: NA
clone size: many
CDR3 protein: CASSLTAREQYF
CDR3 DNA: TGTGCCAGCAGCTTAACTGCCCGCGAGCAGTACTTC